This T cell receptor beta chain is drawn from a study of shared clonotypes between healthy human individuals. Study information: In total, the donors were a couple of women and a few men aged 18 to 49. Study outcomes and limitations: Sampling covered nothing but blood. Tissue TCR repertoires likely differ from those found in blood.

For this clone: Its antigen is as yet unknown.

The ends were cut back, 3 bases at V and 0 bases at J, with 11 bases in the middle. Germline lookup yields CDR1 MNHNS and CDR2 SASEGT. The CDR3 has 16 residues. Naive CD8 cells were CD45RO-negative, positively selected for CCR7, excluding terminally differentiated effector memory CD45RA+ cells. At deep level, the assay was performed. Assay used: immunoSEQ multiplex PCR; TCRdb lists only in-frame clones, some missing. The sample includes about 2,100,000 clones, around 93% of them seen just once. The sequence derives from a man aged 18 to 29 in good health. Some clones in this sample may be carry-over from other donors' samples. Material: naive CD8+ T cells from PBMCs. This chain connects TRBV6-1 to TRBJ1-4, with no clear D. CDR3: CASSEDRLATNEKLFF. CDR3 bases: TGTGCCAGCAGTGAGGACCGCCTGGCAACTAATGAAAAACTGTTTTTT.